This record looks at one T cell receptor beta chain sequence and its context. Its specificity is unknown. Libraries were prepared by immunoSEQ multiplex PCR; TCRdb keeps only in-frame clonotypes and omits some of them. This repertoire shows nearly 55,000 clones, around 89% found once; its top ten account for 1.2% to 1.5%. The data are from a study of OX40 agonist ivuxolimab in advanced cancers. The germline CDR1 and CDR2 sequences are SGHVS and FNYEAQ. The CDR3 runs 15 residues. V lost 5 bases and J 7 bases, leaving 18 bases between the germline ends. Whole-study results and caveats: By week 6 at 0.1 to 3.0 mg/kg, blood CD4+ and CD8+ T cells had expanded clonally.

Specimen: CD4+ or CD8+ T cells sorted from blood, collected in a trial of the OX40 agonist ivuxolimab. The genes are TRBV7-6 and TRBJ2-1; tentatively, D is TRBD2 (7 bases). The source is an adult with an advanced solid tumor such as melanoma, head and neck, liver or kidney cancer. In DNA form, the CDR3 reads TGTGCCAGCAGCGGGCGGGGGCGGAACCGTAATGAGCAGTTCTTC. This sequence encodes CASSGRGRNRNEQFF. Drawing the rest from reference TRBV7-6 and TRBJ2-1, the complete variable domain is GAGVSQSPRYKVTKRGQDVALRCDPISGHVSLYWYRQALGQGPEFLTYFNYEAQQDKSGLPNDRFSAERPEGSISTLTIQRTEQRDSAMYRCASSGRGRNRNEQFFGPGTRLTVL.